A single T cell receptor (beta chain) is shown here with its context. Its antigen is not known. This table comes from immunoSEQ multiplex PCR, and its TCRdb copy is limited to in-frame clones, with some not included. The sample lists roughly 40,000 clones, around 95% occurring once. These data come from a study of Tregs in tolerant kidney transplant recipients. Study as a whole: Sorting of CD4+CD25+CD127- cells followed 3-day belatacept mixed lymphocyte reactions, sometimes with roughly five-day graft donor restimulation. Recipient cells were told from donor cells by antibody staining.

The CDR3 extends over 15 amino acids. The germline CDR1 and CDR2 sequences are SGHRS and YFSETQ. Unmatched junction bases numbered 9, after V lost 4 bases and J lost 8 bases. The rearrangement uses TRBV5-1 and TRBJ1-4, with 9 bases aligning to TRBD1. The sample consisted of Tregs from blood cultured with allogeneic cells. The clonotype was recovered from a human donor in good health. CDR3: CASSDPQGAGEKLFF. Here the CDR3 DNA reads TGCGCCAGCAGCGACCCACAGGGGGCTGGGGAAAAACTGTTTTTT.